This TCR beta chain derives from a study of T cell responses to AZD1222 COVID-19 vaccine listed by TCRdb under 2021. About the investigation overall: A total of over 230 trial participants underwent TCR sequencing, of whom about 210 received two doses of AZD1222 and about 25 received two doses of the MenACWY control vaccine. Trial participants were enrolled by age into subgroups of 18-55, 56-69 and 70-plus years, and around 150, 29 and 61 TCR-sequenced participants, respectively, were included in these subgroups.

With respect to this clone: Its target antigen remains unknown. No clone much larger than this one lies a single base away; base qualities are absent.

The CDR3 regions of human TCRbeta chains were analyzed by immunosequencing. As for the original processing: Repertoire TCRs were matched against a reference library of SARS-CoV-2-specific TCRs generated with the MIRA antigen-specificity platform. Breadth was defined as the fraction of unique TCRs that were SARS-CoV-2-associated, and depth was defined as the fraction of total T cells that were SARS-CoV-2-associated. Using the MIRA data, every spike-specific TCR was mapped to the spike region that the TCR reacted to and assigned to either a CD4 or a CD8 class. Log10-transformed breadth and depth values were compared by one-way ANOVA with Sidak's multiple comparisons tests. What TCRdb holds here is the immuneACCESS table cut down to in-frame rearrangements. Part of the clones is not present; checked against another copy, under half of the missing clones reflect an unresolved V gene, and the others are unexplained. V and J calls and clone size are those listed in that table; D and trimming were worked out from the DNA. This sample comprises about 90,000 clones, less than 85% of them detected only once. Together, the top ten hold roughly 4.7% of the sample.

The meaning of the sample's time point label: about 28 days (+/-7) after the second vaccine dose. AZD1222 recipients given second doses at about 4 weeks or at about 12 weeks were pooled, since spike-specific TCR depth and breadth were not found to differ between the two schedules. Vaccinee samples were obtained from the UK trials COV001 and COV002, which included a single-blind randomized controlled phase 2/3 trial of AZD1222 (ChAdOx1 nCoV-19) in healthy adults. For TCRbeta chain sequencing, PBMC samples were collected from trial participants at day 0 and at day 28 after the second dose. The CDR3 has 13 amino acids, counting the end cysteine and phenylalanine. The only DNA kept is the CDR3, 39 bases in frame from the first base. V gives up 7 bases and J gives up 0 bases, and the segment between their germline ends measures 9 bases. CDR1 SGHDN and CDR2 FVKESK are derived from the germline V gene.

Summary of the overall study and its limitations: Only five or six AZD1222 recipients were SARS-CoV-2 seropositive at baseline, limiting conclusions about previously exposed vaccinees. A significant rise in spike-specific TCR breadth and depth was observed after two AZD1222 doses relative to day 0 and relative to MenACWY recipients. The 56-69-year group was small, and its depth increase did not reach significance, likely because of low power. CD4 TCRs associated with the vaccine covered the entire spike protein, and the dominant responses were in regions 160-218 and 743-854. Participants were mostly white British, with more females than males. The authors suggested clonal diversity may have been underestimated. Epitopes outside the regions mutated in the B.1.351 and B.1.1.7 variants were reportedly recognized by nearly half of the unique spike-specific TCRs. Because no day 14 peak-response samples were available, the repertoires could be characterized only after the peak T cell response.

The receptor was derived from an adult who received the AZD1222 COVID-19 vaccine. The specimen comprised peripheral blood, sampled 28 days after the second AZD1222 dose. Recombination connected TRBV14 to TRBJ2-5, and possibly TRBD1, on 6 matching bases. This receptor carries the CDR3 CASNREYQETQYF. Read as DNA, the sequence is TGTGCCAGCAACAGGGAGTACCAAGAGACCCAGTACTTC.